The present entry profiles one T cell receptor (beta chain) with its context. Profiled with immunoSEQ multiplex PCR; TCRdb holds only in-frame clones, not every one. The sample shows tens of thousands of clones, around 92% of them seen only once. The sample comes from a study of T cells after somatic rescue of genetic block. The length of the CDR3 is 13 residues. Trimming cost V 5 bases and J 1 base, with 9 bases left between them. Germline V gene lookup returns CDR1 SGHAT and CDR2 FQNNGV. This chain joins TRBV11-2 and TRBJ2-7; either TRBD1 or TRBD2 may supply D (5 bases each). The sequence was obtained from a man aged 35 to 55. The material sequenced was peripheral blood mononuclear cells (PBMCs). CDR3 protein: CASSPWGSYEQYF. CDR3 coding DNA: TGTGCCAGCAGCCCCTGGGGGTCCTACGAGCAGTACTTC.